A single sample gave rise to the 8 T cell receptor beta chains below, sequenced in a study of shared clonotypes between healthy human individuals. Libraries were prepared by immunoSEQ multiplex PCR; TCRdb keeps only in-frame clonotypes and omits some of them. In the table there are around 1.1 million clones, approximately 80% of which are singletons. The sample comprised memory CD4+ T cells from PBMCs. The subset denotes: CD45RA-negative fraction. The receptors originated from a man aged 18-30 years in good health. Some clones in this sample may be carry-over from other donors' samples.

The chain couples TRBV9 to TRBJ2-3, with TRBD2 as a possible D gene (5 bases). Germline assignment: CDR1 SGDLS and CDR2 YYNGEE. This CDR3 is built from 16 residues. Between the trimmed V and J ends, which lost 4 bases and 3 bases, there was a span of 18 bases. CDR3 nucleotide sequence: TGTGCCAGCAGCCCAATGGTGGGAGTGGGTACAGATACGCAGTATTTT. Translated, it gives CASSPMVGVGTDTQYF.

The V call is TRBV7-6, the J call TRBJ1-2; possibly TRBD1 for D (5 bases). Trimming shortened V by 5 bases and J by 2 bases, and 9 bases separated the two germline ends. Germline V gives CDR1 SGHVS, CDR2 FNYEAQ. The CDR3 contains 13 residues. The chain's CDR3 is CASSRDGNYGYTF. In DNA, the CDR3 is TGTGCCAGCAGCAGGGACGGCAACTATGGCTACACCTTC.

The chain combines TRBV9 with TRBJ2-7, with D unresolved. This CDR3 is built from 16 residues. The V end was cut by 3 bases, the J end by 3 bases, with 19 bases between. The germline V gene has CDR1 SGDLS and CDR2 YYNGEE. The CDR3 DNA sequence: TGTGCCAGCAGCGCCCTAGACGGTGTTCCCTTCTACGAGCAGTACTTC. Amino acid sequence: CASSALDGVPFYEQYF.

The rearrangement joins TRBV2 to TRBJ1-1; D is perhaps TRBD1 (6 bases). The CDR3 is 15 residues long. Trimming pared 9 bases from V and 4 bases from J, leaving 21 bases between. Germline values: CDR1 SNHLY, CDR2 FYNNEI. This chain's CDR3 is CARLDVTGAITEAFF. The CDR3 bases are TGTGCCAGGTTAGACGTGACAGGCGCGATCACTGAAGCTTTCTTT.

CDR3 nucleotides: TGTGCCAGCGGGAGGGCCGGGGAGACCCAGTACTTC. It encodes CASGRAGETQYF. The chain couples TRBV5-6 to TRBJ2-5, with 7 bases lining up with TRBD2. The CDR3 has 12 residues. Germline values: CDR1 SGHDT, CDR2 YYEEEE. V lost 7 bases and J lost 5; bases outside the gene matches: 5.

This clone was picked up one time. The chain recombines TRBV9 with TRBJ2-7, with 7 nucleotides matching TRBD1. This CDR3 has 15 amino acids. V lost 0 bases to trimming and J lost 12 bases; unmatched junction nucleotides: 15. Germline values: CDR1 SGDLS, CDR2 YYNGEE. The CDR3 reads CASSVGLVGGASLYF. The CDR3, as DNA: TGTGCCAGCAGCGTAGGGTTGGTAGGGGGCGCTTCTCTGTACTTC.

The chain uses TRBV28 and TRBJ2-1, with D maybe TRBD2 (6 bases). The CDR3 contains 14 residues. In germline, CDR1 is MDHEN, CDR2 SYDVKM. V lost 3 bases, J lost 6 bases, and 12 bases lay in between. The CDR3 is CASSFPGEANEQFF. The CDR3 DNA reads as TGTGCCAGCAGTTTCCCGGGGGAGGCCAATGAGCAGTTCTTC.

The chain carries TRBV5-6 and TRBJ1-1, with D unresolved. Germline V gene data show CDR1 as SGHDT and CDR2 as YYEEEE. The V and J ends lost 2 bases and 8 bases respectively, with 13 bases between them. The CDR3 is made up of 13 amino acids. CDR3 region: CASSFPGPTEAFF. The CDR3 region has the DNA TGTGCCAGCAGCTTCCCGGGCCCCACCGAAGCTTTCTTT.